The next 6 T cell receptor beta chains were all read from a single sample in a study of cytomegalovirus exposure and HLA in healthy donors (dated by TCRdb to the late 2010s). Library preparation was by the immunoSEQ multiplex PCR assay. TCRdb retrieved this table from immuneACCESS and kept in-frame rearrangements only. Not all clones are present; in checked studies, unresolved V genes account for under half, and no reason is known for the remainder. The sample has 250,000 to 350,000 clones on record, roughly 88% of them singletons. Of the sample, more than 0.8% is held by the ten largest clones. The sample comprised PBMCs. These receptor sequences come from a woman between 18 and 29 years old in good health and CMV-seronegative.

This chain connects TRBV5-1 to TRBJ1-1, with 8 positions matching TRBD1. Germline V gene data show CDR1 as SGHRS and CDR2 as YFSETQ. The ends lost 4 bases at V and 10 bases at J; junction bases unmatched: 9. The CDR3 totals 13 residues. CDR3 in DNA: TGCGCCAGCAGCATGGGACAGGCCGAAGTAGCTTTCTTT. It codes for CASSMGQAEVAFF.

The chain carries TRBV2 and TRBJ2-5; tentative D call: TRBD1 (5 bases). The CDR3 extends over 14 amino acids. CDR1 SNHLY and CDR2 FYNNEI come from the germline V gene. The germline V and J ends were trimmed by 1 base and 5 bases, with 11 bases remaining between them. Here the CDR3 DNA reads TGTGCCAGCAGTGAAGTGGGGCTGGAGGAGACCCAGTACTTC. Translating it yields CASSEVGLEETQYF.

J is TRBJ1-2 and V is TRBV6-6, with TRBD1 identical over 11 bases. Germline CDR1 reads MNHNY; CDR2 reads SVGAGI (reference sequence). The CDR3 is 14 amino acids. Germline trimming cut 6 bases from V and 5 bases from J; bases unmatched to any gene: 5. In DNA, the CDR3 is TGTGCCAGCAGCTCCGGGACAGGGGGGTATGGCTACACCTTC. As protein: CASSSGTGGYGYTF.

The DNA for the CDR3 is TGCGCCAGCAGCTCTAACAGGGGAGTGGAGTACGAGCAGTACTTC. It encodes CASSSNRGVEYEQYF. The chain couples TRBV5-1 to TRBJ2-7, with TRBD1 identical over 7 bases. CDR1 and CDR2 from the germline V gene are SGHRS and YFSETQ. This CDR3 region has 15 residues. V dropped 3 bases and J dropped 4; count of bases not matched to a gene: 10.

V usage is TRBV5-4 and J usage is TRBJ1-4, with D possibly matching TRBD1 (6 bases). V dropped 4 bases and J dropped 5 bases, with 15 bases sitting between them. This CDR3 region has 15 residues. Germline V lookup: CDR1 SGHNT, CDR2 YYREEE (reference sequence). CDR3 coding DNA: TGTGCCAGCAGCAGGGCGACAGGCTTAAATGAAAAACTGTTTTTT. Amino acids: CASSRATGLNEKLFF. Full variable domain (rest looked up from reference TRBV5-4 and TRBJ1-4): ETGVTQSPTHLIKTRGQQVTLRCSSQSGHNTVSWYQQALGQGPQFIFQYYREEENGRGNFPPRFSGLQFPNYSSELNVNALELDDSALYLCASSRATGLNEKLFFGSGTQLSVL.

Ten or more counts support this clone. This chain links TRBV28 with TRBJ2-4, with TRBD1 as a possible D gene (5 bases). Trimming left V 4 bases short and J 6 bases short, with 13 bases between. From germline, CDR1 is MDHEN and CDR2 SYDVKM. The CDR3 is 14 amino acids. The CDR3 region is CASSSTVLVNIQYF. The CDR3 DNA follows: TGTGCCAGCAGTTCGACAGTTTTAGTAAACATTCAGTACTTC.